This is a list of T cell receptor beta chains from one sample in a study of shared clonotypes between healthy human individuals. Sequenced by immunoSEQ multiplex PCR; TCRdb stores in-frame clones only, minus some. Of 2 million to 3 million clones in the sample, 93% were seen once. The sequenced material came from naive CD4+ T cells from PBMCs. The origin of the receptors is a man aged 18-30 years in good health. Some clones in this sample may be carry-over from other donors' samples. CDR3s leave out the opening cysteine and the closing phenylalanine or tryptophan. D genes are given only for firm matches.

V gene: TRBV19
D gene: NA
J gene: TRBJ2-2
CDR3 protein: ASSPQVGSSHTGELF

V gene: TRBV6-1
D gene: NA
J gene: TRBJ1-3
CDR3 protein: ASSSTGNTIY

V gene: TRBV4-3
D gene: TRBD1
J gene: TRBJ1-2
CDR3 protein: ASSQEGTDLYGYT

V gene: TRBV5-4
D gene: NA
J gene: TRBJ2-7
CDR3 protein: ASSLTRYEQY

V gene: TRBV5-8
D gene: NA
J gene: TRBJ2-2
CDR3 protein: ASSLRRPSNTGELF

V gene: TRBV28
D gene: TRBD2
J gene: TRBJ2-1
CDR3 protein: ASSFSGLAGFNEQF

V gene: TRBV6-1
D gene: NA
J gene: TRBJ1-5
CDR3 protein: ASSGRGQNQPQH

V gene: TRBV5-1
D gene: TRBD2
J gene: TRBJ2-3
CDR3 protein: ASSLAGGPTDTQY

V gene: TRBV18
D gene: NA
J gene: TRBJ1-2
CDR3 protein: ASSPGTTNYGYT

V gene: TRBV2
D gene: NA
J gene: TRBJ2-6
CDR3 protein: ASRGRGRALSGANVLT

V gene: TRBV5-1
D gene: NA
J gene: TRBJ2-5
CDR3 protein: ASILSGTAWGETQY

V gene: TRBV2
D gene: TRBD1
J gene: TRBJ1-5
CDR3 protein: ASSTTVGQGGYSNQPQH

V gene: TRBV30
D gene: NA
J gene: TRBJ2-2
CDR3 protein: AWSVQGATGELF

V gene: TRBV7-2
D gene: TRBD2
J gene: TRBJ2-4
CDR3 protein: ASSSRTGGQIQY

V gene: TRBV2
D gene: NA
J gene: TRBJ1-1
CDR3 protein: ASRGREAGNTEAF

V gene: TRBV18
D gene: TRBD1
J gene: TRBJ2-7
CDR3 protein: ASSPLGTGYYEQY

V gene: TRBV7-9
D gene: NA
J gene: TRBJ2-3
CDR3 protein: ASAATDTQY

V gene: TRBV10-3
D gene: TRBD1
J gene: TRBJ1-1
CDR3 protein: AISVWDRGTEAF

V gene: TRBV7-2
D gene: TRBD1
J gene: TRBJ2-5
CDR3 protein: ASSMDRARVQTQY

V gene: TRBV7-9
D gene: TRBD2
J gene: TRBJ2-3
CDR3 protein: ASSLGASGDTQY

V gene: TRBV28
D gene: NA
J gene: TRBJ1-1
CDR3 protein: ASSPTTGPNTEAF

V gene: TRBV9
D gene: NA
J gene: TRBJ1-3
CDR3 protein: ASSAGQGGNTIY

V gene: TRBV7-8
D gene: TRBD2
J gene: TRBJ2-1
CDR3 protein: ASSLGAGLAENEQF

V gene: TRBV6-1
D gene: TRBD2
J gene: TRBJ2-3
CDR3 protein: ASSESSGIRDTQY

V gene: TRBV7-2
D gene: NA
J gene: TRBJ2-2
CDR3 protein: ASSLASGNTGELF

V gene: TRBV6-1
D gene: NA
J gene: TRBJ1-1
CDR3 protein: ASSEARGKETEAF

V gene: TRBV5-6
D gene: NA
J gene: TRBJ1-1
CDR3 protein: ASSTPTGTNTEAF

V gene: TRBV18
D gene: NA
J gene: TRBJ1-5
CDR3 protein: ASSPGTSSNQPQH

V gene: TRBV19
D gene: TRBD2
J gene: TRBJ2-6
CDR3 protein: AGGGLAGAGANVLT

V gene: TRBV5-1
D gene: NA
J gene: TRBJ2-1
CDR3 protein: ASSLGRGGDEQF

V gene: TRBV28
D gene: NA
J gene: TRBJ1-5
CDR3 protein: ASSTLGRQNQPQH

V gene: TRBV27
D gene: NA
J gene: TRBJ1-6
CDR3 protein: ASSPRAGDNSPLH

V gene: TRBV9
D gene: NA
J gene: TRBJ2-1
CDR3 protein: ASSVRGLGYEQF

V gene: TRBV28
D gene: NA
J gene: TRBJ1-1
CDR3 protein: ASIFKGNTEAF

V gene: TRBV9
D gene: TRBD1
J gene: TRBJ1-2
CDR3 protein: ASSKQGNPNYGYT

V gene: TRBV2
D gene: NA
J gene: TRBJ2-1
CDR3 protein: ASRVVSSYNEQF

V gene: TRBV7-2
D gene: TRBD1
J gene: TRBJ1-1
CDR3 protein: ASSLGQGGPEAF

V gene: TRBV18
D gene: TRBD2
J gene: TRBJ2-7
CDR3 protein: ASSPGTSGYEQY

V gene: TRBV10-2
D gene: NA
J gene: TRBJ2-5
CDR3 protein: ASHFTGGAGEAVETQY

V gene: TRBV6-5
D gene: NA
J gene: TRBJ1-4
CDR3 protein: ASSSGSWDEKLF

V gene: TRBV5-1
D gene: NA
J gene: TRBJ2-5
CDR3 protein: ASSNTYQETQY

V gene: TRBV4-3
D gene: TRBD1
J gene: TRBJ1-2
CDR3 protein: ASSRVGTVHGYT

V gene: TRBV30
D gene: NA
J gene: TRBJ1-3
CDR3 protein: AWTRPASSGNTIY

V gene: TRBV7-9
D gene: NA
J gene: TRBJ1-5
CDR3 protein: ASSRDGTPQH

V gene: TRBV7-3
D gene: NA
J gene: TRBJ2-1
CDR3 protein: ASSLLNPGSNEQF

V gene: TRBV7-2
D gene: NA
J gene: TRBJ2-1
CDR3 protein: ASSLGIADNEQF

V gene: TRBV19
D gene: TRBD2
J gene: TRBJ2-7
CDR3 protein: ASSGLAGGPTYEQY

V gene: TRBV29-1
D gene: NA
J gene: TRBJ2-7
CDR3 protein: SVDRQGDSNEQY

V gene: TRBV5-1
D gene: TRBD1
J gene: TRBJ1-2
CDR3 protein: ASSLDGQGPTQGYT

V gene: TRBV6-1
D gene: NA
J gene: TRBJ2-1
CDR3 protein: ASSLTVYNEQF

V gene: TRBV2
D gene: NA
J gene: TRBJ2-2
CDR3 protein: ASSEEGRGTGELF

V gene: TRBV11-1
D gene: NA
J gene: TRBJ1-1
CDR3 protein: ASSPGAANTEAF

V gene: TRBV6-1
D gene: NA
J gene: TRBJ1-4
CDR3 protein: ASSETGGQILEKLF